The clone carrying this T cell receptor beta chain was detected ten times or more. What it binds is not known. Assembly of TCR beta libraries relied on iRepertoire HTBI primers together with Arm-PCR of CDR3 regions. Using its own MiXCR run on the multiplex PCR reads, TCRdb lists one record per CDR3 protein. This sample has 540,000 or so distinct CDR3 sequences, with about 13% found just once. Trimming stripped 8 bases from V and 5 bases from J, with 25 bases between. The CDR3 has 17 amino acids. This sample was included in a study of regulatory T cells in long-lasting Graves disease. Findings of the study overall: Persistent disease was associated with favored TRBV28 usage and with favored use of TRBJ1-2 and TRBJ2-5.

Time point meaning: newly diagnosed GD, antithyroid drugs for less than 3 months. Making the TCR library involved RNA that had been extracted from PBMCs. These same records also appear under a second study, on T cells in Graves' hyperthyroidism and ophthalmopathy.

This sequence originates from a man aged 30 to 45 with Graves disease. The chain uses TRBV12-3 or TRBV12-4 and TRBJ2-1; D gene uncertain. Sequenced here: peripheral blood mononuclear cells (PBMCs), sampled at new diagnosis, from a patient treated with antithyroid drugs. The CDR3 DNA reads TGTGCCAGCGGATTCGGGCCAGCGAAGAGCAGCAACAATGAGCAGTTCTTC. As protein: CASGFGPAKSSNNEQFF.